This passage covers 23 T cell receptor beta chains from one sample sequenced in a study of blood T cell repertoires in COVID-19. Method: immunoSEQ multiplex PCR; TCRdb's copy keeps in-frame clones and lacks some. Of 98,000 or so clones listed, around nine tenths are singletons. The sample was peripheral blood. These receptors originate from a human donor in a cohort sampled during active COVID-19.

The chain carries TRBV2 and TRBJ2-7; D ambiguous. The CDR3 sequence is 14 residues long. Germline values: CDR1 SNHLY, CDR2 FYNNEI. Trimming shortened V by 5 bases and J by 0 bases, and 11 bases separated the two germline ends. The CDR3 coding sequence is TGTGCCAGCAGTCCCGGGTATTACTCCTACGAGCAGTACTTC. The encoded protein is CASSPGYYSYEQYF.

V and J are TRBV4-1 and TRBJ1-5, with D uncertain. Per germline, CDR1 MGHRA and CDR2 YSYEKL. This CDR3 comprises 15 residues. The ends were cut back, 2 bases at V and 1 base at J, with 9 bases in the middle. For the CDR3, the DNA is TGCGCCAGCAGCCAACAACAGAAGAGCAATCAGCCCCAGCATTTT. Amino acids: CASSQQQKSNQPQHF.

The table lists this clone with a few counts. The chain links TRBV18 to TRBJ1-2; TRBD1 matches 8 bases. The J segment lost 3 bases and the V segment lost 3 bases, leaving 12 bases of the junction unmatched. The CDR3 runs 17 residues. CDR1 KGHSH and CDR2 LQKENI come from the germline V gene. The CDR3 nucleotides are TGTGCCAGCTCACCCGGACAGGGACAGGTTTATCACTATGGCTACACCTTC. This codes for CASSPGQGQVYHYGYTF.

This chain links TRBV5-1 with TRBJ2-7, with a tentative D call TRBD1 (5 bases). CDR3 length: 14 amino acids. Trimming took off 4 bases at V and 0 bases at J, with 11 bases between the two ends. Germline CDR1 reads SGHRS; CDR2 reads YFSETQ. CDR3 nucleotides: TGCGCCAGCAGCCTTATAGACAGCTCCTACGAGCAGTACTTC. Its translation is CASSLIDSSYEQYF.

CDR3 bases: TGTGCCAGCTGTGCGGGGGGCGCGGCCGAGCAGTACTTC. Amino acid sequence: CASCAGGAAEQYF. This chain joins TRBV27 and TRBJ2-7, with 8 bases lining up with TRBD2. V dropped 8 bases and J dropped 6; count of bases not matched to a gene: 9. This CDR3 region has 13 residues. The germline V gene encodes CDR1 MNHEY and CDR2 SMNVEV (reference sequence).

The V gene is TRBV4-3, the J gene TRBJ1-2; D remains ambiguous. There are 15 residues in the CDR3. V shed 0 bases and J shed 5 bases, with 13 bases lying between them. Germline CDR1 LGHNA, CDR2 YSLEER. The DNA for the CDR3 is TGCGCCAGCAGCCAAGAGGAACAGTCCCTATATGGCTACACCTTC. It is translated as CASSQEEQSLYGYTF.

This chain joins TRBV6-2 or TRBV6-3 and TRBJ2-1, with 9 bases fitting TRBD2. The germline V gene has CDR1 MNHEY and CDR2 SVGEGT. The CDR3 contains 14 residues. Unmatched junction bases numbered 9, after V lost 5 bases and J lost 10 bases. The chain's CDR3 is CASSIRTSEGEQFF. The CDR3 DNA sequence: TGTGCCAGCAGTATCCGGACTAGCGAGGGCGAGCAGTTCTTC.

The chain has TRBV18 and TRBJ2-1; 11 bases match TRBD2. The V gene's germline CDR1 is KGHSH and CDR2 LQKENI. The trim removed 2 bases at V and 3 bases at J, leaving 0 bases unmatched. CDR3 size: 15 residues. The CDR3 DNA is TGTGCCAGCTCACCAGGACTAGCGGGCTACAATGAGCAGTTCTTC. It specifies CASSPGLAGYNEQFF.

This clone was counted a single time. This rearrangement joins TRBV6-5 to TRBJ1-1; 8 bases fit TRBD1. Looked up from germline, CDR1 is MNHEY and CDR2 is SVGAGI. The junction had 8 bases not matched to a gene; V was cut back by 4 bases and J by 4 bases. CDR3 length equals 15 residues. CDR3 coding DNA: TGTGCCAGCAGTTTCGATCGACAGGGGAGCACTGAAGCTTTCTTT. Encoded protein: CASSFDRQGSTEAFF.

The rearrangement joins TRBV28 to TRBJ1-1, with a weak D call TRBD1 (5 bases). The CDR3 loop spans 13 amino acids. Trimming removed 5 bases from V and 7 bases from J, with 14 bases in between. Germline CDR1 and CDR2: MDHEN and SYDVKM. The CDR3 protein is CASSPRNQGEAFF. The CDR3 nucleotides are TGTGCCAGCAGTCCCCGGAACCAGGGTGAAGCTTTCTTT. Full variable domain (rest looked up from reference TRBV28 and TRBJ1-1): DVKVTQSSRYLVKRTGEKVFLECVQDMDHENMFWYRQDPGLGLRLIYFSYDVKMKEKGDIPEGYSVSREKKERFSLILESASTNQTSMYLCASSPRNQGEAFFGQGTRLTVV.

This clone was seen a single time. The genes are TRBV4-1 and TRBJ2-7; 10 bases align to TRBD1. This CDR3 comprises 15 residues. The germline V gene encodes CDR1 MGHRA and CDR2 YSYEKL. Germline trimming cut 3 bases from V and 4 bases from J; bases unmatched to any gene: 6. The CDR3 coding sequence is TGCGCCAGCAGCCATGGAGGGACAGGGGATTACGAGCAGTACTTC. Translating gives CASSHGGTGDYEQYF.

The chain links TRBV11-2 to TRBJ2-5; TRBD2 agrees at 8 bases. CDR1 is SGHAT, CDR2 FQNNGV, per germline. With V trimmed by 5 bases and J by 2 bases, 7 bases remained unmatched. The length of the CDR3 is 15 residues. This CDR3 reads CASSPGGGRQETQYF. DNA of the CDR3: TGTGCCAGCAGCCCGGGGGGGGGCAGACAAGAGACCCAGTACTTC.

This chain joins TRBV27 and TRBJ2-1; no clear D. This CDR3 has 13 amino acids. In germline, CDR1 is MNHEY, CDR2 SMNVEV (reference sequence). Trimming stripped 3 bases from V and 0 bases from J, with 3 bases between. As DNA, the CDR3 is TGTGCCAGCAGTTTGAGCTCCTACAATGAGCAGTTCTTC. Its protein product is CASSLSSYNEQFF.

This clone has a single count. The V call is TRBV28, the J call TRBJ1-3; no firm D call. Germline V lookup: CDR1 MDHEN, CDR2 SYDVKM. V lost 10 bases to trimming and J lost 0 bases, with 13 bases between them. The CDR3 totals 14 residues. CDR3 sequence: CATKLPSSGNTIYF. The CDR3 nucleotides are TGTGCCACCAAACTCCCAAGCTCTGGAAACACCATATATTTT.

CDR3 sequence (DNA): TGTGCCAGCAGCCAACAGTCGGCCGGGACTACATACAATGAGCAGTTCTTC. Amino acids: CASSQQSAGTTYNEQFF. The chain is built from TRBV3-1 (or the pseudogene TRBV3-2) and TRBJ2-1; 7 bases map to TRBD2. V dropped 2 bases and J dropped 4; count of bases not matched to a gene: 11. Germline V gives CDR1 LGHDT, CDR2 YNNKEL (reference sequence). The CDR3 is made up of 17 amino acids.

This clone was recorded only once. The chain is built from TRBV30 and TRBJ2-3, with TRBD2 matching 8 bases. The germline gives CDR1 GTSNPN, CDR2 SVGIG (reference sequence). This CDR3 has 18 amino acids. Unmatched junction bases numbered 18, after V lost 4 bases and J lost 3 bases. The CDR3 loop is CAWILTRGTGGPTDTQYF. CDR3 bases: TGTGCCTGGATTCTAACGAGAGGAACGGGGGGGCCGACAGATACGCAGTATTTT.

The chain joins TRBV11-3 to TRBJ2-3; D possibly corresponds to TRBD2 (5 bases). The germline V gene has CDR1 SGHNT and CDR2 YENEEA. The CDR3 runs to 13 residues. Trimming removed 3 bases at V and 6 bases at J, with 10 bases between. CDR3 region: CASSFSPGDTQYF. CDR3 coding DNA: TGTGCCAGCAGCTTCAGCCCGGGGGATACGCAGTATTTT.

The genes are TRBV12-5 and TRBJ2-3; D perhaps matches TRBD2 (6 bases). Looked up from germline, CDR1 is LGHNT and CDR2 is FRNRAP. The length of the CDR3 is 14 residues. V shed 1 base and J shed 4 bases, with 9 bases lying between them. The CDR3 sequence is CASGLGLGPDTQYF. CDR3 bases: TGTGCTAGTGGTTTGGGACTAGGTCCAGATACGCAGTATTTT.

The CDR3 nucleotides are TGTGCCACCAGTGCCGCTGGGACAGGTTGGGCCAACGTCCTGACTTTC. Translation: CATSAAGTGWANVLTF. This chain links TRBV24-1 with TRBJ2-6, with TRBD1 matching 8 bases. After removal of 5 bases from V and 5 bases from J, the junction contained 7 bases not matched to a gene. Germline assignment: CDR1 KGHDR and CDR2 SFDVKD. The CDR3 has 16 residues.

CDR3: CAPGGSSYNEQFF. The CDR3 nucleotides read TGTGCTCCGGGGGGGAGCTCCTACAATGAGCAGTTCTTC. The rearrangement uses TRBV7-9 and TRBJ2-1; the match to TRBD2 covers 8 bases. CDR3 length: 13 amino acids. Per the germline V gene, CDR1 is SEHNR and CDR2 is FQNEAQ (reference sequence).

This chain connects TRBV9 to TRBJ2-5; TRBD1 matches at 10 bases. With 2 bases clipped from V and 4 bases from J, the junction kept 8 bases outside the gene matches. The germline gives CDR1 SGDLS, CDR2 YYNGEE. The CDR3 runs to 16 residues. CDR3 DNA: TGTGCCAGCAGCGTCACCGGGACAGGGGTGCGAGAGACCCAGTACTTC. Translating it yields CASSVTGTGVRETQYF.

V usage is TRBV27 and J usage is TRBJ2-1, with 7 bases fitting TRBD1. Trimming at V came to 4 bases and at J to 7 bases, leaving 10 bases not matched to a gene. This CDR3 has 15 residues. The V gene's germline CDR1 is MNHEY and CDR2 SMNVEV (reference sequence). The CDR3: CASSSSPRGNNEQFF. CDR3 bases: TGTGCCAGCAGTTCCTCCCCCAGGGGGAATAATGAGCAGTTCTTC.

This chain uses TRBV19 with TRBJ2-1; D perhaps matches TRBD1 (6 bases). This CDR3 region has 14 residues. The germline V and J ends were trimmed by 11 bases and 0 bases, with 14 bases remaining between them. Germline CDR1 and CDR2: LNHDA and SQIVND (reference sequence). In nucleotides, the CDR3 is TGTGCCGGGCACGACAGGAGCTCCTACAATGAGCAGTTCTTC. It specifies CAGHDRSSYNEQFF.